The 9 T cell receptor beta chains in this list originate from one sample, sequenced in a study of Ad26.COV2.S vaccination and SARS-CoV-2 variants. Generated by immunoSEQ multiplex PCR, the TCRdb table keeps only in-frame clones and is missing some. The sample has some 480,000 clones, roughly 87% seen once. Treatment reported: approximately 18 received Ad26.COV2.S at low or high dose, single or two shots; roughly 5 received placebo; per-sample allocation not given. Collection of samples fell on day 63 after the first vaccine or placebo injection. Here the sequenced sample was peripheral blood, taken in a trial of Ad26.COV2.S vaccine versus placebo. The receptors stem from a person aged 18-65 years who received the Ad26.COV2.S COVID-19 vaccine or a placebo.

The gene calls are TRBV19 and TRBJ1-2; possible D gene TRBD1, 6 bases. CDR3 length: 14 amino acids. With 1 base removed from V and 4 bases from J, the gap between germline ends came to 10 bases. The germline V gene has CDR1 LNHDA and CDR2 SQIVND (reference sequence). The CDR3 DNA reads TGTGCCAGTAGTATAGTGGACAGCCCCTATGGCTACACCTTC. Protein product: CASSIVDSPYGYTF.

For the CDR3, the DNA is TGTGCCAGCAGCTTAGGACAGGGGCACCACGATGAGCAGTTCTTC. This sequence encodes CASSLGQGHHDEQFF. The genes are TRBV7-2 and TRBJ2-1, with TRBD1 identical over 8 bases. This CDR3 is 15 amino acids long. Germline V gene lookup returns CDR1 SGHTA and CDR2 FQGNSA. V lost 1 base to trimming and J lost 8 bases; unmatched junction nucleotides: 7.

Points on this clone: Additional DNA sequences in this sample encode the identical CDR3. The CDR3 nucleotides are TGTGCCAGCAGCCCCCGGGGCACAGATACGCAGTATTTT. It yields the protein CASSPRGTDTQYF. The rearrangement uses TRBV6-2 or TRBV6-3 and TRBJ2-3; D is undetermined. V was pared by 6 bases and J by 1 base, with 8 bases between. Per the germline V gene, CDR1 is MNHEY and CDR2 is SVGEGT. This CDR3 contains 13 residues.

This clone was observed a single time. This chain joins TRBV18 and TRBJ1-1, with D maybe TRBD1 (6 bases). The CDR3 is 15 residues long. CDR1 and CDR2 (germline): KGHSH, LQKENI. The germline V and J ends were trimmed by 1 base and 3 bases, with 12 bases remaining between them. In nucleotides, the CDR3 is TGTGCCAGCTCACCACGGGCGGGACAAGACACTGAAGCTTTCTTT. Encoded protein: CASSPRAGQDTEAFF.

The chain has TRBV18 and TRBJ2-7, with D perhaps matching TRBD1 (5 bases). The CDR3 length is 13 residues. Germline-derived CDR1 and CDR2 are KGHSH and LQKENI. The V gene lost 6 bases and the J gene lost 0 bases, with 9 bases spanning the gap. In nucleotides, the CDR3 is TGTGCCAGCTCGCGACAGAGCTCCTACGAGCAGTACTTC. Translating gives CASSRQSSYEQYF.

V and J are TRBV6-2 or TRBV6-3 and TRBJ2-4; D perhaps matches TRBD1 (6 bases). The CDR3 length is 17 residues. Germline CDR1 MNHEY, CDR2 SVGEGT. V lost 2 bases, J lost 0 bases, and 14 bases lay in between. The CDR3 DNA follows: TGTGCCAGCAGTTACCGACAGGAGACGCTAGCCAAAAACATTCAGTACTTC. Its protein product is CASSYRQETLAKNIQYF.

The chain recombines TRBV6-4 with TRBJ2-3, with unresolved D. V shed 3 bases and J shed 8 bases, with 18 bases lying between them. The CDR3 length is 15 residues. Germline V gives CDR1 MRHNA, CDR2 SNTAGT. The CDR3 DNA reads as TGTGCCAGCAGTGAAATTTACCCCCCGGTGGGTACGCAGTATTTT. Translated, it gives CASSEIYPPVGTQYF.

The chain uses TRBV24-1 and TRBJ2-1; 12 bases map to TRBD2. The CDR3 is 17 residues long. V was clipped by 3 bases and J by 3 bases; unmatched bases: 5. Germline V gene sequence: CDR1 KGHDR, CDR2 SFDVKD. For the CDR3, the DNA is TGTGCCACCAGTGATCCTAGCGGGAGGGCCAACTACAATGAGCAGTTCTTC. Translation gives CATSDPSGRANYNEQFF.

This clone was counted a few times. The gene calls are TRBV7-2 and TRBJ1-5; D ambiguous. CDR3 length equals 13 residues. The V end was cut by 4 bases, the J end by 7 bases, with 11 bases between. Looked up from germline, CDR1 is SGHTA and CDR2 is FQGNSA. DNA of the CDR3: TGTGCCAGCAGCTCCGTACAGAGGCAGCCCCAGCATTTT. Encoded protein: CASSSVQRQPQHF. Using reference TRBV7-2 and TRBJ1-5 for the parts outside the CDR3, the full variable domain is GAGVSQSPSNKVTEKGKDVELRCDPISGHTALYWYRQSLGQGLEFLIYFQGNSAPDKSGLPSDRFSAERTGGSVSTLTIQRTQQEDSAVYLCASSSVQRQPQHFGDGTRLSIL.